A single sample is the source of the 6 T cell receptor beta chains below, sequenced in a study of response to subunit inactivated influenza vaccine. One entry per CDR3 protein results from TCRdb running MiXCR on the RT-PCR reads. The sample yields around 710,000 distinct CDR3 sequences, approximately 15% seen once. Sample: PBMCs from blood, taken less than 15 days before vaccination. These receptors were obtained from a man aged 45 to 65 who received an inactivated influenza vaccine.

In this sample, this clonotype turned up many times. The V call is TRBV27, the J call TRBJ2-1; 10 nucleotides match TRBD2. The germline CDR1 and CDR2 sequences are MNHEY and SMNVEV (reference sequence). The CDR3 length is 15 residues. Losses at the gene ends were 3 bases for V and 7 bases for J; bases not matched to a gene: 6. The CDR3 protein is CASSFGSGGTNEQFF. For the CDR3, the DNA is TGTGCCAGCAGTTTTGGTAGCGGGGGGACAAATGAGCAGTTCTTC.

The CDR3 nucleotides read TGTGCCAGCAGCTTGAGTTCGGGCCAGCAAGAGACCCAGTACTTC. Translating it yields CASSLSSGQQETQYF. This rearrangement joins TRBV5-5 to TRBJ2-5; D remains unclear. Germline CDR1 and CDR2: SGHKS and YYEKEE (reference sequence). V was shortened by 1 base and J by 2 bases, with 12 bases between the two germline ends. CDR3 size: 15 residues.

V and J are TRBV30 and TRBJ2-3; D is perhaps TRBD2 (5 bases). The germline CDR1 and CDR2 sequences are GTSNPN and SVGIG (reference sequence). The CDR3 covers 12 residues. The V end lost 2 bases, the J end lost 6 bases, and 9 bases lay between the germline ends. The CDR3 spells CAWSLRADTQYF. The CDR3 coding sequence is TGTGCCTGGAGTCTGCGGGCGGATACGCAGTATTTT.

V usage is TRBV4-3 and J usage is TRBJ1-1, with TRBD1 matching over 8 bases. Germline CDR1 reads LGHNA; CDR2 reads YSLEER. The CDR3 loop spans 16 amino acids. Trimming took 4 bases from V and 4 from J; bases not matched to a gene: 11. The CDR3 nucleotides read TGCGCCAGCAGCCTGACAGGGGAGACACGGATCACTGAAGCTTTCTTT. Its protein is CASSLTGETRITEAFF.

In this sample, this clonotype turned up a few times. The chain combines TRBV20-1 with TRBJ2-3; D perhaps matches TRBD2 (7 bases). This CDR3 spans 14 amino acids. V was shortened by 0 bases and J by 9 bases, with 16 bases between the two germline ends. Germline CDR1 is DFQATT and CDR2 is SNEGSKA (reference sequence). Written as DNA, the CDR3 is TGCAGTGCTAGAGATCGGGCGGGGGCGGTCACGCAGTATTTT. It codes for CSARDRAGAVTQYF.

This clonotype was seen only a few times. This sequence joins TRBV27 and TRBJ2-7, with 9 bases that match TRBD2. The CDR3 is made up of 16 amino acids. Trimming at V came to 0 bases and at J to 0 bases, leaving 3 bases not matched to a gene. Germline loops: CDR1 MNHEY, CDR2 SMNVEV (reference sequence). This CDR3 is CASSLSASGVSYEQYF. CDR3 nucleotide sequence: TGTGCCAGCAGTTTATCGGCTAGCGGGGTCTCCTACGAGCAGTACTTC.